The rows below give T cell receptor beta chains drawn from one sample of a study of blood T cell repertoires in COVID-19. TCRdb's table, derived via immunoSEQ multiplex PCR, lists solely in-frame clones and lacks some. The sample has over 130,000 clones, roughly 84% seen once. The sequenced material came from PBMCs or T cells enriched from blood (not recorded which). These receptors were obtained from a man aged 50-59 years in a cohort exposed to, infected with or recovered from COVID-19 (not recorded which). CDR3s include the opening cysteine and the closing phenylalanine or tryptophan. Each record gives: clone size, V gene, D gene, CDR3 length, J gene, CDR3 protein. The D gene is left open where the match is weak. Clone size is given for some rows only: seen once, a few or many times, or a class if the clone is expanded.

clone_size: NA; v_call: TRBV6-5; d_call: TRBD1; cdr3_length: 15; j_call: TRBJ2-1; cdr3_aa: CASSWTGGNGNEQFF
clone_size: NA; v_call: TRBV19; d_call: NA; cdr3_length: 15; j_call: TRBJ1-6; cdr3_aa: CASSIVAGDNSPLHF
clone_size: NA; v_call: TRBV27; d_call: TRBD1; cdr3_length: 17; j_call: TRBJ2-2; cdr3_aa: CASSLDGGTGDTGELFF
clone_size: NA; v_call: TRBV27; d_call: NA; cdr3_length: 13; j_call: TRBJ2-7; cdr3_aa: CASSWTGNYEQYF
clone_size: once; v_call: TRBV11-2; d_call: TRBD2; cdr3_length: 17; j_call: TRBJ2-2; cdr3_aa: CASSLGLAGGGTGELFF
clone_size: NA; v_call: TRBV7-2; d_call: TRBD1; cdr3_length: 16; j_call: TRBJ1-5; cdr3_aa: CASSLYGTGGNQPQHF
clone_size: NA; v_call: TRBV6-5; d_call: NA; cdr3_length: 13; j_call: TRBJ2-3; cdr3_aa: CASRGTPAGTQYF
clone_size: few; v_call: TRBV6-5; d_call: TRBD2; cdr3_length: 14; j_call: TRBJ2-7; cdr3_aa: CASSYGGGSYEQYF
clone_size: NA; v_call: TRBV5-1; d_call: TRBD1; cdr3_length: 20; j_call: TRBJ1-2; cdr3_aa: CASSLGRPGQGARKDYGYTF
clone_size: few; v_call: TRBV11-3; d_call: TRBD2; cdr3_length: 15; j_call: TRBJ2-2; cdr3_aa: CASSSSGMNTGELFF
clone_size: NA; v_call: TRBV5-1; d_call: NA; cdr3_length: 14; j_call: TRBJ2-3; cdr3_aa: CASSGQVSTDTQYF
clone_size: NA; v_call: TRBV7-6; d_call: TRBD2; cdr3_length: 16; j_call: TRBJ2-1; cdr3_aa: CASSNTGTSADNEQFF
clone_size: NA; v_call: TRBV4-1; d_call: TRBD1; cdr3_length: 14; j_call: TRBJ2-7; cdr3_aa: CASTPQPGGREQYF
clone_size: NA; v_call: TRBV4-1; d_call: NA; cdr3_length: 16; j_call: TRBJ2-2; cdr3_aa: CASSHLGAGNTGELFF
clone_size: NA; v_call: TRBV7-9; d_call: NA; cdr3_length: 14; j_call: TRBJ1-2; cdr3_aa: CASTILGLNYGYTF
clone_size: NA; v_call: TRBV10-2; d_call: TRBD2; cdr3_length: 15; j_call: TRBJ2-2; cdr3_aa: CATQETSGGTGELFF
clone_size: NA; v_call: TRBV3-1/TRBV3-2; d_call: NA; cdr3_length: 15; j_call: TRBJ1-1; cdr3_aa: CASSQDRGPNTEAFF
clone_size: NA; v_call: TRBV7-9; d_call: NA; cdr3_length: 12; j_call: TRBJ1-2; cdr3_aa: CASSSIPGGYTF
clone_size: few; v_call: TRBV4-1; d_call: TRBD1; cdr3_length: 16; j_call: TRBJ2-5; cdr3_aa: CASSQETGNYQETQYF
clone_size: NA; v_call: TRBV19; d_call: NA; cdr3_length: 12; j_call: TRBJ1-2; cdr3_aa: CASSPANYGYTF
clone_size: NA; v_call: TRBV10-3; d_call: NA; cdr3_length: 17; j_call: TRBJ1-3; cdr3_aa: CAISESWGRSSGNTIYF
clone_size: NA; v_call: TRBV11-2; d_call: TRBD1; cdr3_length: 14; j_call: TRBJ1-2; cdr3_aa: CASSLVGTGVGYTF
clone_size: NA; v_call: TRBV28; d_call: TRBD1; cdr3_length: 14; j_call: TRBJ1-2; cdr3_aa: CASREGGADYGYTF
clone_size: NA; v_call: TRBV9; d_call: TRBD1; cdr3_length: 17; j_call: TRBJ1-2; cdr3_aa: CASSEGGTGSDPYGYTF
clone_size: NA; v_call: TRBV5-6; d_call: NA; cdr3_length: 13; j_call: TRBJ1-1; cdr3_aa: CASSLVSIAEAFF
clone_size: NA; v_call: TRBV28; d_call: NA; cdr3_length: 13; j_call: TRBJ1-1; cdr3_aa: CASIQWAGGEAFF
clone_size: NA; v_call: TRBV7-6; d_call: TRBD1; cdr3_length: 15; j_call: TRBJ2-3; cdr3_aa: CASSLAGTGADTQYF
clone_size: NA; v_call: TRBV30; d_call: NA; cdr3_length: 15; j_call: TRBJ1-3; cdr3_aa: CAWSVTAISGNTIYF
clone_size: NA; v_call: TRBV5-1; d_call: TRBD1; cdr3_length: 17; j_call: TRBJ2-2; cdr3_aa: CASSSLRRTGDTGELFF
clone_size: NA; v_call: TRBV11-3; d_call: TRBD2; cdr3_length: 17; j_call: TRBJ2-1; cdr3_aa: CASSLDIVGGGSREQFF
clone_size: NA; v_call: TRBV5-1; d_call: TRBD2; cdr3_length: 15; j_call: TRBJ2-5; cdr3_aa: CASSLSGRSQETQYF
clone_size: NA; v_call: TRBV9; d_call: NA; cdr3_length: 16; j_call: TRBJ1-1; cdr3_aa: CASSVGAGSMNTEAFF
clone_size: NA; v_call: TRBV29-1; d_call: NA; cdr3_length: 11; j_call: TRBJ1-1; cdr3_aa: CSVERDQKAFF
clone_size: NA; v_call: TRBV6-2/TRBV6-3; d_call: TRBD1; cdr3_length: 16; j_call: TRBJ2-2; cdr3_aa: CASSYWGQGGTGELFF
clone_size: NA; v_call: TRBV28; d_call: TRBD2; cdr3_length: 14; j_call: TRBJ2-1; cdr3_aa: CATKGLAGSNRQFF
clone_size: once; v_call: TRBV5-1; d_call: NA; cdr3_length: 14; j_call: TRBJ2-5; cdr3_aa: CASSPITGPETQYF
clone_size: NA; v_call: TRBV7-6; d_call: NA; cdr3_length: 14; j_call: TRBJ2-5; cdr3_aa: CASSDYGEKETQYF
clone_size: few; v_call: TRBV5-1; d_call: TRBD2; cdr3_length: 18; j_call: TRBJ2-5; cdr3_aa: CASSLGGTSGGEQETQYF
clone_size: NA; v_call: TRBV10-3; d_call: TRBD1; cdr3_length: 15; j_call: TRBJ1-5; cdr3_aa: CAISKDREANQPQHF
clone_size: NA; v_call: TRBV29-1; d_call: TRBD1; cdr3_length: 14; j_call: TRBJ2-7; cdr3_aa: CSVSQPGGGYEQYF
clone_size: NA; v_call: TRBV30; d_call: NA; cdr3_length: 11; j_call: TRBJ1-1; cdr3_aa: CAWSQFSEAFF
clone_size: NA; v_call: TRBV5-5; d_call: NA; cdr3_length: 15; j_call: TRBJ2-3; cdr3_aa: CASSSVASLADTQYF
clone_size: NA; v_call: TRBV27; d_call: TRBD2; cdr3_length: 17; j_call: TRBJ2-3; cdr3_aa: CASSLGQRGLYTDTQYF
clone_size: NA; v_call: TRBV5-4; d_call: NA; cdr3_length: 13; j_call: TRBJ1-6; cdr3_aa: CASSLAGLSPLHF
clone_size: NA; v_call: TRBV4-2; d_call: NA; cdr3_length: 16; j_call: TRBJ1-4; cdr3_aa: CASSPTGVFGEEKLFF
clone_size: NA; v_call: TRBV7-9; d_call: NA; cdr3_length: 16; j_call: TRBJ1-3; cdr3_aa: CASSSVDGDSGNTIYF
clone_size: NA; v_call: TRBV3-1/TRBV3-2; d_call: TRBD1; cdr3_length: 12; j_call: TRBJ1-2; cdr3_aa: CASSGTGFGYTF
clone_size: NA; v_call: TRBV6-7; d_call: NA; cdr3_length: 12; j_call: TRBJ2-3; cdr3_aa: CACGGAEDTQYF
clone_size: NA; v_call: TRBV6-4; d_call: NA; cdr3_length: 13; j_call: TRBJ2-7; cdr3_aa: CASPRETTYEQYF
clone_size: NA; v_call: TRBV30; d_call: NA; cdr3_length: 19; j_call: TRBJ1-4; cdr3_aa: CAWSPNPLRGTGWGEKLFF
clone_size: NA; v_call: TRBV2; d_call: TRBD1; cdr3_length: 17; j_call: TRBJ2-2; cdr3_aa: CASSPRGTGKNTGELFF